This T cell receptor (beta chain) is from a study of T cells in Graves' hyperthyroidism and ophthalmopathy. Germline V lookup: CDR1 ENHRY, CDR2 SYGVKD. The CDR3 covers 15 residues. J was trimmed by 7 bases and V by 10 bases; bases with no gene match: 18. This clonotype has ten or more counts. RNA transcripts gave rise to amplified TCR beta CDR3 regions. HTBI primers were used for first-round RT-PCR of the TCR CDR3. TCRdb reprocessed the multiplex PCR reads with MiXCR, giving one entry per CDR3 protein. This table holds 700,000 or so distinct CDR3 sequences, roughly 17% found once. Sequencing was performed on blood. The V and J genes are TRBV10-3 and TRBJ2-7; 8 bases map to TRBD1. The receptor was derived from a man younger than 35 with Graves' hyperthyroidism. CDR3 in amino acids: CATRAPGQGAGEQYF. As DNA, the CDR3 is TGTGCCACCAGGGCTCCGGGGCAGGGGGCTGGGGAGCAGTACTTC.